Listed below are T cell receptor beta chains from one sample, sequenced in a study of CD8 T cells in Susac syndrome. TCRdb ran MiXCR on the immunoSEQ multiplex PCR reads and lists one entry per CDR3 protein. The sample yields about 250,000 distinct CDR3 sequences, around 93% seen once. The sequencing input was CD4+ T cells from PBMCs. The receptors were gathered from a human donor with multiple sclerosis. Both conserved end residues are part of each CDR3. Each record gives: clone size, J gene, D gene, V gene, CDR3 DNA, CDR3 protein. D genes are given only for firm matches. Size is stated for part of the rows, as once, few or many counts, or as a class when the clone is expanded.

- | TRBJ1-5 | - | TRBV20-1 | TGCAGTGCTAGAGATAGGAGGGCGGAGCAGCCCCAGCATTTT | CSARDRRAEQPQHF
- | TRBJ2-7 | TRBD2 | TRBV6-4 | TGTGCCAGCAGTGCCAGGACTAGCGGGATTGGCGAGCAGTACTTC | CASSARTSGIGEQYF
- | TRBJ1-3 | TRBD1 | TRBV5-1 | TGCGCCAGCAGCTTAACAGGGGACCCCTCTGGAAACACCATATATTTT | CASSLTGDPSGNTIYF
- | TRBJ1-5 | - | TRBV3-1 | TGTGCCAGCAGTCAGGACTGGGGGGATCAGCCCCAGCATTTT | CASSQDWGDQPQHF
once | TRBJ1-5 | - | TRBV7-2 | TGTGCCAGCAGCTTAGCTTCACAGGAATATAGCAATCAGCCCCAGCATTTT | CASSLASQEYSNQPQHF
- | TRBJ2-2 | - | TRBV7-8 | TGTGCCAGCAGCTACCACATGTCGAACACCGGGGAGCTGTTTTTT | CASSYHMSNTGELFF
- | TRBJ1-5 | TRBD1 | TRBV6-5 | TGTGCCAGCAGACCAGGGGGCGCGGGGAATCAGCCCCAGCATTTT | CASRPGGAGNQPQHF
- | TRBJ2-3 | - | TRBV7-9 | TGTGCCAGCAGCTCCAAGATCAGCACAGATACGCAGTATTTT | CASSSKISTDTQYF
- | TRBJ1-1 | TRBD1 | TRBV6-5 | TGTGCCAGCAGTAGGGGGGACAGGCGGAACACTGAAGCTTTCTTT | CASSRGDRRNTEAFF
- | TRBJ2-5 | - | TRBV7-8 | TGTGCCAGCAGCTTAGCGTCAATCTCTTTCCAAGAGACCCAGTACTTC | CASSLASISFQETQYF
- | TRBJ1-1 | - | TRBV6-5 | TGTGCCAGCAGTTACTCGAATCAGGGCGCTGAAGCTTTCTTT | CASSYSNQGAEAFF
- | TRBJ2-3 | - | TRBV4-2 | TGTGCCAGCAGCCAAGAAGGAGTCGATGGTAGCCGGAGCACAGATACGCAGTATTTT | CASSQEGVDGSRSTDTQYF
- | TRBJ1-1 | TRBD1 | TRBV13 | TGTGCCAGCAGCTTACTGGACAGGGGTAACACTGAAGCTTTCTTT | CASSLLDRGNTEAFF
- | TRBJ1-3 | - | TRBV29-1 | TGCAGCGTTCAGGTTGCCTCTGGAAACACCATATATTTT | CSVQVASGNTIYF
- | TRBJ2-3 | - | TRBV5-1 | TGCGCCAGCAGCATGGGGATAGGGGATACGCAGTATTTT | CASSMGIGDTQYF
once | TRBJ2-7 | - | TRBV7-8 | TGTGCCAGCAGCACACAGGGTTTCTCCTACGAGCAGTACTTC | CASSTQGFSYEQYF
- | TRBJ2-5 | - | TRBV6-2/TRBV6-3 | TGTGCCAGCAGCCCCCCCCTCGGGACCCAGTACTTC | CASSPPLGTQYF
- | TRBJ1-6 | TRBD1 | TRBV3-1 | TGTGCCAGCAGCCAAGGCGGACAGGGAAGTAATTCACCCCTCCACTTT | CASSQGGQGSNSPLHF
few | TRBJ2-1 | TRBD2 | TRBV12-3/TRBV12-4 | TGTGCCAGCAGTCTCACTAGCGGGGGGGCCGGGGAGCAGTTCTTC | CASSLTSGGAGEQFF
- | TRBJ2-6 | TRBD1 | TRBV6-5 | TGTGCCAGCAGTCCCTCGGCAGGGGGTTACTCTGGGGCCAACGTCCTGACTTTC | CASSPSAGGYSGANVLTF
- | TRBJ2-1 | - | TRBV29-1 | TGCAGCGTTGTGGGAAATGTACTAGGCTCCTACAATGAGCAGTTCTTC | CSVVGNVLGSYNEQFF
- | TRBJ1-5 | - | TRBV28 | TGTGCCAGCAGTCCCCCCCCATCGGGGATGGGTCAGCCCCAGCATTTT | CASSPPPSGMGQPQHF
once | TRBJ1-3 | - | TRBV29-1 | TGCAGCGTTGGATTACTCGGAAACACCATATATTTT | CSVGLLGNTIYF
- | TRBJ2-5 | - | TRBV6-2/TRBV6-3 | TGTGCCAGCAGCCAACTTAGACTGGGGAAGGAGACCCAGTACTTC | CASSQLRLGKETQYF
- | TRBJ2-1 | - | TRBV23-1 | TGCGCCAGAGAGGGTAGCTTGGACAATGAGCAGTTCTTC | CAREGSLDNEQFF
- | TRBJ2-5 | - | TRBV12-3/TRBV12-4 | TGTGCCAGCAGTTTCCAGAACGGGGCCCAAGAGACCCAGTACTTC | CASSFQNGAQETQYF
- | TRBJ1-1 | - | TRBV5-4 | TGTGCCAGCAGCTTGGACCGCAGGAACACTGAAGCTTTCTTT | CASSLDRRNTEAFF
- | TRBJ1-1 | - | TRBV20-1 | TGCAGTGCTAGAGTCTGGGGGCCCTTCAACACTGAAGCTTTCTTT | CSARVWGPFNTEAFF
- | TRBJ2-5 | TRBD1 | TRBV15 | TGTGCCACCAGCAGCCGGCCGGGACAGGTCACCGAGACCCAGTACTTC | CATSSRPGQVTETQYF
- | TRBJ1-6 | TRBD1 | TRBV20-1 | TGCAGTGCACAAGGCAGGGGGAGTTCACCCCTCCACTTT | CSAQGRGSSPLHF
- | TRBJ2-5 | - | TRBV7-9 | TGTGCCAGCAGCCCCCGATCGTACCAAGAGACCCAGTACTTC | CASSPRSYQETQYF
- | TRBJ1-1 | - | TRBV6-5 | TGTGCCAGCAGTTACGATGGGCGGGAAAACACTGAAGCTTTCTTT | CASSYDGRENTEAFF
few | TRBJ2-5 | - | TRBV29-1 | TGCAGCGTCGCAGACGGAGAAGAGACCCAGTACTTC | CSVADGEETQYF
- | TRBJ2-7 | - | TRBV6-6 | TGTGCCAGCAGTGACGTAGGGAGGACCTACGAGCAGTACTTC | CASSDVGRTYEQYF
- | TRBJ1-1 | - | TRBV6-5 | TGTGCCAGCAGTTACTGGGGGGGGTTTAACACTGAAGCTTTCTTT | CASSYWGGFNTEAFF
- | TRBJ2-7 | - | TRBV6-1 | TGTGCCAGCACGACTGGCGGTGTGCAGACCTACGAGCAGTACTTC | CASTTGGVQTYEQYF
- | TRBJ2-7 | - | TRBV11-2 | TGTGCCAGCAGCTTAGCGGTAGACCCCTACGAGCAGTACTTC | CASSLAVDPYEQYF
- | TRBJ1-2 | - | TRBV3-1 | TGTGCCAGCAGCCAAGCCGGCAGGGACTATGGCTACACCTTC | CASSQAGRDYGYTF
- | TRBJ1-2 | - | TRBV5-6 | TGTGCCAGCAGCTTGTTCCGGGGGGCCGATGGCTACACCTTT | CASSLFRGADGYTF
- | TRBJ1-1 | - | TRBV12-3/TRBV12-4 | TGTGCCAGCAGATCGTCCGAATGGAACACTGAAGCTTTCTTT | CASRSSEWNTEAFF